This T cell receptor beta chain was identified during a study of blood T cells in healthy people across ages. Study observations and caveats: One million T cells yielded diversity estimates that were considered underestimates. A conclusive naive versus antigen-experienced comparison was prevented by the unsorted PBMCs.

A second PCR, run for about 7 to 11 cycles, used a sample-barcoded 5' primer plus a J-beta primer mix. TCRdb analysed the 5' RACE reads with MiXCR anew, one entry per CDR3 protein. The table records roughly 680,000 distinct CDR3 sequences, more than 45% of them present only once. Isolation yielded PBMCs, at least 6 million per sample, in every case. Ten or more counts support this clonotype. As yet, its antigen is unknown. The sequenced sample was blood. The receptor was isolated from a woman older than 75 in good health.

In DNA, the CDR3 is TGTGCCATCAGTGATCGCGGGGGTGGGACAGATACGCAGTATTTT. Translated, it gives CAISDRGGGTDTQYF. This chain links TRBV10-3 with TRBJ2-3; 7 nucleotides match TRBD2. The J segment lost 3 bases and the V segment lost 3 bases, leaving 6 bases of the junction unmatched. The germline V gene has CDR1 ENHRY and CDR2 SYGVKD. This CDR3 has 15 amino acids.